What follows is one TCR beta chain and its context. Its antigen is not identified. The record originates from a study of T cell repertoires in cytomegalovirus infection. On the study more broadly: From public TCR beta signatures came an indication of both CMV infection and matching HLA type.

Germline V gene data show CDR1 as SGHKS and CDR2 as YYEKEE (reference sequence). The V segment lost 3 bases and the J segment 3 bases; nucleotides outside the gene matches: 5. This CDR3 is built from 14 residues. TCRdb called the reads again in MiXCR, with one record for every CDR3 protein. The sample lists roughly 250,000 distinct CDR3 sequences; approximately 24% were seen once. Study results and caveats: The ex vivo response showed dominance by HLA-C-restricted CMV-specific TCR beta clonotypes.

The TCR comes from a human donor in good health (CMV status not recorded). Some clones in this sample may be carry-over from other donors' samples. The rearrangement uses TRBV5-5 and TRBJ1-2; 7 positions match TRBD1. Sequencing was done on a sample of CD8+ T cells from PBMCs. The chain's CDR3 is CASSWNRGDYGYTF. The CDR3 DNA follows: TGTGCCAGCAGCTGGAACAGGGGCGACTATGGCTACACCTTC. The whole variable domain, filled in from reference TRBV5-5 and TRBJ1-2, reads DAGVTQSPTHLIKTRGQQVTLRCSPISGHKSVSWYQQVLGQGPQFIFQYYEKEERGRGNFPDRFSARQFPNYSSELNVNALLLGDSALYLCASSWNRGDYGYTFGSGTRLTVV.